Listed below are T cell receptor beta chains from one sample, sequenced in a study of cytomegalovirus exposure and HLA in healthy donors. TCRdb's table, derived via immunoSEQ multiplex PCR, lists solely in-frame clones and lacks some. The sample contains more than 100,000 clones, roughly 80% of which appear only once. Sequences were obtained from PBMCs. All receptors come from a female donor in good health and CMV-seropositive. The CDR3 runs from the conserved cysteine through the conserved F or W. D genes are given only for firm matches. Clone size appears in some rows only: once, few, many, or a class for an expanded clone.

>TRBJ1-1|TRBV7-2|.|TRBD1
CASSPQGADTEAFF
TGTGCCAGCAGCCCCCAGGGGGCCGACACTGAAGCTTTCTTT
>TRBJ2-3|TRBV12-5|.|.
CASGWGQGGTDTQYF
TGTGCTAGTGGTTGGGGCCAAGGGGGCACAGATACGCAGTATTTT
>TRBJ1-1|TRBV4-2|few|.
CASSQDAVNTEAFF
TGTGCCAGCAGCCAAGATGCGGTGAACACTGAAGCTTTCTTT
>TRBJ1-1|TRBV11-2|.|TRBD1
CASSLTSGTGFTEAFF
TGTGCCAGCAGCTTAACCTCCGGGACAGGTTTCACTGAAGCTTTCTTT
>TRBJ1-1|TRBV6-1|few|.
CASSRQDRLNTEAFF
TGTGCCAGCAGTAGACAGGACCGCTTGAACACTGAAGCTTTCTTT
>TRBJ1-3|TRBV9|.|.
CASSPGVPNSGNTIYF
TGTGCCAGCAGCCCAGGGGTGCCAAACTCTGGAAACACCATATATTTT
>TRBJ1-3|TRBV30|.|TRBD1
CAWSPGTGVNTIYF
TGTGCCTGGAGTCCCGGGACAGGGGTAAACACCATATATTTT
>TRBJ2-7|TRBV6-5|.|.
CASSYSRNSYEQYF
TGTGCCAGCAGTTACTCGCGCAACTCCTACGAGCAGTACTTC
>TRBJ2-1|TRBV5-8|.|TRBD1
CASSHTGEPYNEQFF
TGTGCCAGCAGCCATACAGGGGAACCCTACAATGAGCAGTTCTTC
>TRBJ2-3|TRBV7-9|.|.
CASSLGLATDTQYF
TGTGCCAGCAGCTTAGGGCTAGCCACAGATACGCAGTATTTT
>TRBJ2-7|TRBV11-1|.|.
CASSHGGTDGSYEQYF
TGTGCCAGCAGCCATGGGGGGACAGACGGATCCTACGAGCAGTACTTC
>TRBJ2-7|TRBV5-5|.|TRBD1
CASSSRTGTGIGQYF
TGTGCCAGCAGCTCGAGGACAGGGACGGGGATCGGGCAGTACTTC
>TRBJ1-1|TRBV5-1|.|.
CASTPGLVNTEAFF
TGCGCCAGCACCCCGGGACTGGTGAACACTGAAGCTTTCTTT
>TRBJ2-7|TRBV6-1|.|.
CASSRDGTYEQYF
TGTGCCAGCAGTAGAGACGGGACCTACGAGCAGTACTTC
>TRBJ1-4|TRBV27|.|TRBD1
CASSRTGGNEKLFF
TGTGCCAGCAGCCGGACAGGGGGGAATGAAAAACTGTTTTTT
>TRBJ1-1|TRBV7-9|.|TRBD1
CASSLQGRNTEAFF
TGTGCCAGCAGTCTACAGGGGCGGAACACTGAAGCTTTCTTT
>TRBJ2-3|TRBV2|few|TRBD2
CASSRAGGTDTQYF
TGTGCCAGCAGCAGAGCGGGGGGAACAGATACGCAGTATTTT
>TRBJ1-1|TRBV6-5|.|.
CASSLMNTEAFF
TGTGCCAGCAGTCTTATGAACACTGAAGCTTTCTTT
>TRBJ1-5|TRBV5-4|.|.
CASSLRDQPQHF
TGTGCCAGCAGCTTACGGGATCAGCCCCAGCATTTT
>TRBJ2-7|TRBV7-6|.|.
CASSLAEADLSYEQYF
TGTGCCAGCAGCTTAGCCGAGGCCGACCTTTCCTACGAGCAGTACTTC
>TRBJ1-1|TRBV4-1|.|.
CASSQDNGVGTRTEAFF
TGCGCCAGCAGCCAAGATAACGGGGTTGGCACACGGACTGAAGCTTTCTTT
>TRBJ1-4|TRBV5-1|.|TRBD1
CASRRDRDEKLFF
TGCGCCAGCAGACGGGACAGAGATGAAAAACTGTTTTTT